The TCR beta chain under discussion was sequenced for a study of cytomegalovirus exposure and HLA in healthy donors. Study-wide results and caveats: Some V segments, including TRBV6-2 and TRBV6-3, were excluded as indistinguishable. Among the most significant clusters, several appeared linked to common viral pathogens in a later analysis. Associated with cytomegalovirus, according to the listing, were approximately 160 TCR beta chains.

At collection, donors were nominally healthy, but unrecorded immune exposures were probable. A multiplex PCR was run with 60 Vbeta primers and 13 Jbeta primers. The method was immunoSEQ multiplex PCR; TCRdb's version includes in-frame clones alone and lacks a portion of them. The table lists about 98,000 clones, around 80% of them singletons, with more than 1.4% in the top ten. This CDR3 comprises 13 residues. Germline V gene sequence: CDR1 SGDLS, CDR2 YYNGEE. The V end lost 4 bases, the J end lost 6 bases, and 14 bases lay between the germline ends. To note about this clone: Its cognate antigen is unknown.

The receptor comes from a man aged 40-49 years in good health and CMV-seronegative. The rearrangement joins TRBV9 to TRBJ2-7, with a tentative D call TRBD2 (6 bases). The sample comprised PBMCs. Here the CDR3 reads CASSPGLSREQYF. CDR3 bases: TGTGCCAGCAGCCCGGGACTCTCTCGCGAGCAGTACTTC. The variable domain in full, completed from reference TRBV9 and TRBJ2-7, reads DSGVTQTPKHLITATGQRVTLRCSPRSGDLSVYWYQQSLDQGLQFLIQYYNGEERAKGNILERFSAQQFPDLHSELNLSSLELGDSALYFCASSPGLSREQYFGPGTRLTVT.